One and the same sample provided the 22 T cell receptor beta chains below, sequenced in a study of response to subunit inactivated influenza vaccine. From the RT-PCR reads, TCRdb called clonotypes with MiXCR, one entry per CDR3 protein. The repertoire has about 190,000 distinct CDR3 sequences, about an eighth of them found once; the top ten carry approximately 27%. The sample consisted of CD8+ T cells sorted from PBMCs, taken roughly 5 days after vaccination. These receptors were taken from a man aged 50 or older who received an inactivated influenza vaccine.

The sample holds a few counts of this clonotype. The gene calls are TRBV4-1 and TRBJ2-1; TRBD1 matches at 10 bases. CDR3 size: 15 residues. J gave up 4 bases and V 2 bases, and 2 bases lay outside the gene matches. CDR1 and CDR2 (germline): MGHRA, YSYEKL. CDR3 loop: CASSQRQGAYNEQFF. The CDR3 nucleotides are TGCGCCAGCAGCCAAAGACAGGGGGCGTACAATGAGCAGTTCTTC.

The CDR3 bases are TGTGCCTGGAGTGTAGATGTGGGAAGCACAGATACGCAGTATTTT. Residues: CAWSVDVGSTDTQYF. The chain links TRBV30 to TRBJ2-3; D ambiguous. Trimming removed 0 bases from V and 0 bases from J, with 10 bases in between. Germline-derived CDR1 and CDR2 are GTSNPN and SVGIG (reference sequence). CDR3 length: 15 residues.

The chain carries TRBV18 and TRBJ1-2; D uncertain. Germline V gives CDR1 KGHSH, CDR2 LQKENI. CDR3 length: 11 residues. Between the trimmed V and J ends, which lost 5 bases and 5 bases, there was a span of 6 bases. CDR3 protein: CASSSMYGYTF. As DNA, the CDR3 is TGTGCCAGCTCATCTATGTATGGCTACACCTTC. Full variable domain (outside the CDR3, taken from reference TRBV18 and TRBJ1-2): NAGVMQNPRHLVRRRGQEARLRCSPMKGHSHVYWYRQLPEEGLKFMVYLQKENIIDESGMPKERFSAEFPKEGPSILRIQQVVRGDSAAYFCASSSMYGYTFGSGTRLTVV.

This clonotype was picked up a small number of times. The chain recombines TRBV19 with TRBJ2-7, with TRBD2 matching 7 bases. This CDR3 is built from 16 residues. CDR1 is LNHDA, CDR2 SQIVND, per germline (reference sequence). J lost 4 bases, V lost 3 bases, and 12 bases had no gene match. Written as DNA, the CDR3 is TGTGCCAGTAGTATCCTTTCCCCGGGGGGTATTTACGAGCAGTACTTC. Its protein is CASSILSPGGIYEQYF.

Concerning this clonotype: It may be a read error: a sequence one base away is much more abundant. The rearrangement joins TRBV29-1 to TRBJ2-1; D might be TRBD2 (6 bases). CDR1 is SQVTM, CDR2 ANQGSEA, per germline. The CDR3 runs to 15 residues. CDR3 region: CSVEPGSYINNERFF. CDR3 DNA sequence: TGCAGCGTTGAACCCGGGAGTTATATAAACAATGAGCGGTTCTTC.

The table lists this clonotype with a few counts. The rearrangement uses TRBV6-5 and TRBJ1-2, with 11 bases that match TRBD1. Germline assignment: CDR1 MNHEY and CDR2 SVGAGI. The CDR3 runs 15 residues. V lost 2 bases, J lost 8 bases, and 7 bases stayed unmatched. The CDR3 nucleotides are TGTGCCAGCAGTTACACCGGACAGGGGGCTAAGGGCTACACCTTC. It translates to CASSYTGQGAKGYTF.

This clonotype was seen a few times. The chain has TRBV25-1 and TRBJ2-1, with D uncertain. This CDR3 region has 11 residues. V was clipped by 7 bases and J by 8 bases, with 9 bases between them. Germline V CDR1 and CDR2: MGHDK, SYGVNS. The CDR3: CASISGYEQFF. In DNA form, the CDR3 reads TGTGCCAGCATTTCAGGCTATGAGCAGTTCTTC. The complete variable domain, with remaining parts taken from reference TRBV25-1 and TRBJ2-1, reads EADIYQTPRYLVIGTGKKITLECSQTMGHDKMYWYQQDPGMELHLIHYSYGVNSTEKGDLSSESTVSRIRTEHFPLTLESARPSHTSQYLCASISGYEQFFGPGTRLTVL.

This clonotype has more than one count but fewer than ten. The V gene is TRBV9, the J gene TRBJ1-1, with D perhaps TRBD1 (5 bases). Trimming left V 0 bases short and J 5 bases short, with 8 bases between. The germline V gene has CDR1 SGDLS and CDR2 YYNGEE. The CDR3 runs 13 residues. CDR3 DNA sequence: TGTGCCAGCAGCGTAGGCAGGGATACTGAAGCTTTCTTT. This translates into CASSVGRDTEAFF.

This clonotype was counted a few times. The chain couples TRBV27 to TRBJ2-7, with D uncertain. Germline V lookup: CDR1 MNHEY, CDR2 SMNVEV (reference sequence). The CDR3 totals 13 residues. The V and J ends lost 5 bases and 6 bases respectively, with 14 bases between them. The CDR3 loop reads CASSPGLTGEQYF. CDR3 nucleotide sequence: TGTGCCAGCAGTCCCGGTCTCACGGGCGAGCAGTACTTC.

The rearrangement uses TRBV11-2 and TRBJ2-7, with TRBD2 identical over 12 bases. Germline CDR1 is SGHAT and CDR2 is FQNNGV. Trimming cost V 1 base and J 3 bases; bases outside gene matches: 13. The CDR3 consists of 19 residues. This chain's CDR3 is CASSLVLWTSGEVNYEQYF. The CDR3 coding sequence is TGTGCCAGCAGCTTAGTGTTATGGACTAGCGGGGAAGTAAACTACGAGCAGTACTTC. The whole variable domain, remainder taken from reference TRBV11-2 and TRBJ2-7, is EAGVAQSPRYKIIEKRQSVAFWCNPISGHATLYWYQQILGQGPKLLIQFQNNGVVDDSQLPKDRFSAERLKGVDSTLKIQPAKLEDSAVYLCASSLVLWTSGEVNYEQYFGPGTRLTVT.

The CDR3 protein is CASSQSRGTLNTEAFF. In nucleotides, the CDR3 is TGTGCCAGCAGCCAATCTAGGGGAACTTTGAACACTGAAGCTTTCTTT. This sequence joins TRBV14 and TRBJ1-1; D may be TRBD1 (5 bases). The V gene lost 2 bases and the J gene lost 0 bases, with 13 bases spanning the gap. From germline, CDR1 is SGHDN and CDR2 FVKESK. This CDR3 region has 16 residues.

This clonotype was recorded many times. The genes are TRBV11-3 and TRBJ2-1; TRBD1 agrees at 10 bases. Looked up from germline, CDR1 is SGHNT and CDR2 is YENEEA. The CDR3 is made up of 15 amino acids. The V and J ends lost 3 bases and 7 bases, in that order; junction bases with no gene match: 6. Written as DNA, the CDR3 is TGTGCCAGCAGCTTCTCGGGGACAGGGGCAAATGAGCAGTTCTTC. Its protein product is CASSFSGTGANEQFF. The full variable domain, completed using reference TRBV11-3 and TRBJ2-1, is EAGVVQSPRYKIIEKKQPVAFWCNPISGHNTLYWYLQNLGQGPELLIRYENEEAVDDSQLPKDRFSAERLKGVDSTLKIQPAELGDSAVYLCASSFSGTGANEQFFGPGTRLTVL.

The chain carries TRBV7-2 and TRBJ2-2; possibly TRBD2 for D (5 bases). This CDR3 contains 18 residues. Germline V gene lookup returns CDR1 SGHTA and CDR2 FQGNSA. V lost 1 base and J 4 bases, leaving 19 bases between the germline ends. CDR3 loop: CASSLGLAPGVSTGELFF. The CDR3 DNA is TGTGCCAGCAGCTTAGGGCTAGCCCCCGGGGTTAGCACCGGGGAGCTGTTTTTT.

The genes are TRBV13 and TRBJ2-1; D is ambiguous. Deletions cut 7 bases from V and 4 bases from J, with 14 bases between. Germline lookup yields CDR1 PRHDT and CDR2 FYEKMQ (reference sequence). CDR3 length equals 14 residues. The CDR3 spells CASTLIGDYNEQFF. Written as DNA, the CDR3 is TGTGCCAGCACTTTGATTGGTGATTACAATGAGCAGTTCTTC.

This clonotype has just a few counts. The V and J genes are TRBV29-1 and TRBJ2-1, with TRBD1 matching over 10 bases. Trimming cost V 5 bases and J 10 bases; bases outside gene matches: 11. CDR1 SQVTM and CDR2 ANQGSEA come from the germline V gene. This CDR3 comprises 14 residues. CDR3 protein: CSVFPGQGYGEQFF. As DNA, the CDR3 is TGCAGCGTTTTTCCGGGACAGGGGTATGGGGAGCAGTTCTTC.

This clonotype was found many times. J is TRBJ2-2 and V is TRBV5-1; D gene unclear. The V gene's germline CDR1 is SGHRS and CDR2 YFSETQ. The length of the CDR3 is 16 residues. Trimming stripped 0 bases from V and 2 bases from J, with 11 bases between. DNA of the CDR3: TGCGCCAGCAGCTTGGCCGTAGTTGAAAACACCGGGGAGCTGTTTTTT. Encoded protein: CASSLAVVENTGELFF.

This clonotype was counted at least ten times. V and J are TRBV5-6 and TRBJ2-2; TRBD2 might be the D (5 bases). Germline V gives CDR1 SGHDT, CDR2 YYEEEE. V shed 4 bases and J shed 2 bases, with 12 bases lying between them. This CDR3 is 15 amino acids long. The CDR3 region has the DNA TGTGCCAGCAGCCTTCCCACGGGAAACACCGGGGAGCTGTTTTTT. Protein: CASSLPTGNTGELFF.

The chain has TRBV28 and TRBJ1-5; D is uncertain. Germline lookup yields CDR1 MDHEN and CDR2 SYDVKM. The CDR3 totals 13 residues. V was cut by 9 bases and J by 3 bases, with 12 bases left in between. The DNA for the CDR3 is TGTGCCAGTAGAACAGACACCAATCAGCCCCAGCATTTT. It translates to CASRTDTNQPQHF.

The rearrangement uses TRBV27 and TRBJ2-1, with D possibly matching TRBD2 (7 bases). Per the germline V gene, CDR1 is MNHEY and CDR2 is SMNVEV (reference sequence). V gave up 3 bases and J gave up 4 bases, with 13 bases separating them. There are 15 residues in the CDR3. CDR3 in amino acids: CASSLGGGIYNEQFF. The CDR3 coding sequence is TGTGCCAGCAGTTTGGGAGGGGGGATTTACAATGAGCAGTTCTTC.

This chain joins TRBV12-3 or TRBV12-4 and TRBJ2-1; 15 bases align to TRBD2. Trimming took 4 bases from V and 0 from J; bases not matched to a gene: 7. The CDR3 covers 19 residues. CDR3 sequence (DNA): TGTGCCAGCAGTTCGCCGGGACTAGCGGGGGGAAGCTCCTACAATGAGCAGTTCTTC. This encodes CASSSPGLAGGSSYNEQFF.

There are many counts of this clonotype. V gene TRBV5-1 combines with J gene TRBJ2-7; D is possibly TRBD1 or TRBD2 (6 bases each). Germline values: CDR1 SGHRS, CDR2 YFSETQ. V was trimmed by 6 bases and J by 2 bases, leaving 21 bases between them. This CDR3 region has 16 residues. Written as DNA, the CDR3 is TGCGCCAGCAAGGCCCGAAATCGCGGGACAACCTACGAGCAGTACTTC. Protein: CASKARNRGTTYEQYF.

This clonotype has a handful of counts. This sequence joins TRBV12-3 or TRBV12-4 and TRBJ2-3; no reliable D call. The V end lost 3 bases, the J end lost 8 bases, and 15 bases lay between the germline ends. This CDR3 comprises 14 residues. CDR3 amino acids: CASSFDDIRGTQYF. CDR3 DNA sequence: TGTGCCAGCAGTTTCGACGATATTCGTGGTACGCAGTATTTT.